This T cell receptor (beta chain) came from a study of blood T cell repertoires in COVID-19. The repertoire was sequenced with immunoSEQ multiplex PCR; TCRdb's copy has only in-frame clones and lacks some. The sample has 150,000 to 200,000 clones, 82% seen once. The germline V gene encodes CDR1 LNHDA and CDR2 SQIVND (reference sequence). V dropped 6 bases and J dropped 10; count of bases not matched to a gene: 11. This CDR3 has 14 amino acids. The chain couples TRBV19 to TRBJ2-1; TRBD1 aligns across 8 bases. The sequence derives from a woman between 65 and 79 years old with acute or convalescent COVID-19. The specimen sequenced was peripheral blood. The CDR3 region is CASREGQGIKEQFF. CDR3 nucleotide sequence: TGTGCCAGTAGGGAAGGACAGGGAATCAAAGAGCAGTTCTTC.